The sequence of this T cell receptor (beta chain) was determined in a study of blood T cell repertoires in COVID-19. Across the study: Samples taken during acute and convalescent COVID-19 were collected in the United States, Italy and Spain. T cells, B-cell-depleted T cells, or PBMCs provided the cDNA or gDNA that served as material.

A Seattle source enrolled patients during active infection and followed them longitudinally. The authors' processing: Estimation of nucleated cell counts was performed using reference gene primer amplification. Using immunoSEQ multiplex PCR, the repertoire was profiled, and TCRdb retains in-frame clones only, with some absent. V and J calls and clone size are as listed in that table; D and trimming were resolved from the DNA. In the table there are under 200,000 clones, just over 90% of which are singletons. This CDR3 spans 14 amino acids. Germline-derived CDR1 and CDR2 are MDHEN and SYDVKM. V gave up 2 bases and J gave up 3 bases, with 8 bases separating them.

V is TRBV28 and J is TRBJ1-3; D gene uncertain. The source material was peripheral blood. This TCR came from a man between 18 and 29 years old with COVID-19, enrolled during active disease. Here the CDR3 DNA reads TGTGCCAGCAGTTTACCCAGGATTGGAAACACCATATATTTT. Encoded protein: CASSLPRIGNTIYF.